The clone carrying this T cell receptor beta chain is a singleton in its sample. The data originate from a study of blood T cell repertoires in COVID-19. Study summary: Italy, Spain and the United States were the sources of the convalescent and acute COVID-19 samples. T cells, B-cell-depleted T cells, or PBMCs supplied cDNA or gDNA.

The CDR3 is 13 amino acids. Trimming took 0 bases from V and 1 from J, leaving 5 bases between them. The germline V gene encodes CDR1 SGHRS and CDR2 YFSETQ. Authors' methods: From reference gene primer amplification, estimates of nucleated cell counts were derived. Here immunoSEQ multiplex PCR was the method, and the copy in TCRdb shows in-frame clones only, minus some. The DNA was the basis for D and trimming; V, J and clone size are from that table. The sample has approximately 150,000 clones; around 80% are singletons. The chain carries TRBV5-1 and TRBJ2-7; D gene unclear. The sequence came from a woman aged 45-60 years with acute or convalescent COVID-19. Sequenced sample: peripheral blood. The CDR3 sequence: CASSLDQSYEQYF. DNA of the CDR3: TGCGCCAGCAGCTTGGACCAGTCCTACGAGCAGTACTTC.